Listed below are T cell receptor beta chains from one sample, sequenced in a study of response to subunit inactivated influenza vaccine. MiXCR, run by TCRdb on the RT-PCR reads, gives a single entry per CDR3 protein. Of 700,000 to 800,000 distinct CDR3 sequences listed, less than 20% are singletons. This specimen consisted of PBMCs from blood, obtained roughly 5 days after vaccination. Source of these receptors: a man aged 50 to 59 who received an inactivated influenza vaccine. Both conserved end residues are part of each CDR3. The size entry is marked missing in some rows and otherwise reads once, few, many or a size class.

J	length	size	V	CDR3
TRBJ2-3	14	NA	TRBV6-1	CASTRERPPDTQYF
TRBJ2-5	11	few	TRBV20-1	CSARQVETQYF
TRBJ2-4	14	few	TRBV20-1	CSASNRLAKNIQYF
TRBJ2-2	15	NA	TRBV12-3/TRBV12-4	CASTPRQGQTGELFF
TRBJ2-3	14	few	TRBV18	CASSPPMGPDTQYF
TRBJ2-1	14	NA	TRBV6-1	CAVHRRSVINEQFF
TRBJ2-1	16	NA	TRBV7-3	CASSLTTSGRGNEQFF
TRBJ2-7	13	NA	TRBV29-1	CSVALRTRHEQYF
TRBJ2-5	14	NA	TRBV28	CASRTGTTSLTQYF
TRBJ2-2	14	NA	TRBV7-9	CASSSDRETGELFF
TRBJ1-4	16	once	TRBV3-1	CASSQDLTGSNEKLFF
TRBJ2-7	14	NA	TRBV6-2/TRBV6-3	CASRYPKSTYEQYF
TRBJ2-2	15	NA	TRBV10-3	CAISEGLAGAGELFF
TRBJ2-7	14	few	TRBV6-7	CASRNLGTTLEQYF
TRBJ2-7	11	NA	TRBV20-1	CSARVTYEQYF
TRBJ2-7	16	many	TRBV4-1	CASSHPSEGPGNEQYF
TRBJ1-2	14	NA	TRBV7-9	CASSRPGTNYGYTF
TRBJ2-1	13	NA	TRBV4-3	CASSQRPADEQFF
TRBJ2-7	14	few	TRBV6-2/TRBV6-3	CASTLGLEGYEQYF
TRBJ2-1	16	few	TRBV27	CASSSTGFSSYNEQFF
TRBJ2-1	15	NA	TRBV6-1	CASGEGGLGYNEQFF
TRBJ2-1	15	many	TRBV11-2	CASSSPLRASRGQFF
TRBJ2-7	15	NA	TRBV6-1	CASSPVPAGESEQYF
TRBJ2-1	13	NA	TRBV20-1	CSATPLSYNEQFF
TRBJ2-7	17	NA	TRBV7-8	CASSLAGGTGVSYEQYF
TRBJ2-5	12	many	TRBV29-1	CSVESGGETQYF
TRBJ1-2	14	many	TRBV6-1	CASSAPPAVYGYTF
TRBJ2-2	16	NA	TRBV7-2	CASSLAWSSNTGELFF
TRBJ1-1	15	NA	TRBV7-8	CASSPLTGGMTEAFF
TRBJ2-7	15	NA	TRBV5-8	CASSLELAGADEQYF
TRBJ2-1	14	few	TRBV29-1	CSARIGLRESEQFF
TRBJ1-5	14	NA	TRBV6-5	CASSYQQGRQPQHF
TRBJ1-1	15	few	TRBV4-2	CASSPTGHKNTEAFF
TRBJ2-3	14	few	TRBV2	CASSLGQVADTQYF
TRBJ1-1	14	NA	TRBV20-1	CSAKGGRRNTEAFF
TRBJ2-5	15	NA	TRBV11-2	CASSLRFGVSETQYF
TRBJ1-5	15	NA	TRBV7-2	CASSLTGKSNQPQHF
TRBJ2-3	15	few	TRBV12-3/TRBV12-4	CASSSLAGYTDTQYF
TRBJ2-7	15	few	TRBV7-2	CASSLSSGESYEQYF
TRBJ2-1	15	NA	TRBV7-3	CASSQLGAGSEEQFF
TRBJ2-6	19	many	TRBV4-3	CASSQEIPGWGSGANVLTF
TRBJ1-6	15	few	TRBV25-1	CASSEQQGGNSPLHF
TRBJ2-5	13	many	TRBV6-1	CASRDRVGETQYF
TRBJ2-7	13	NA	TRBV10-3	CAISGGRGEEQYF
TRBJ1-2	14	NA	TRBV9	CASSEGTDNYGYTF
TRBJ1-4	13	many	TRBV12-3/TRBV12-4	CASSDTGRGKLFF
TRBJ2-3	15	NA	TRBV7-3	CASSLTAFFTDTQYF
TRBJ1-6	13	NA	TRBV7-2	CASSQGTVGPLHF
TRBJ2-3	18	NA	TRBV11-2	CASSLVRATTSTVFTQYF
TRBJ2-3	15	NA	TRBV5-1	CASSFTQGSTDTQYF
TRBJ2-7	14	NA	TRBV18	CASSPQGLADPRYF
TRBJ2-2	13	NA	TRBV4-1	CASSQARGGELFF
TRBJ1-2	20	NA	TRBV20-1	CSARESGRGRIRRDNYGYTF
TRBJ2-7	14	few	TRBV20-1	CSARLGLAGYEQYF
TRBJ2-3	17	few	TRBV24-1	CATSDPGLAGAQDTQYF
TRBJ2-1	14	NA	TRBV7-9	CASSLSTGYNEQFF
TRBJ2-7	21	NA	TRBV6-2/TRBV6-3	CASSPPRGVAGSPRPIYEQYF